This T cell receptor beta chain derives from a study of T cell repertoires in cytomegalovirus infection. Looking at the study overall: HLA-C-restricted CMV epitopes, recently identified, and well-studied HLA-B-restricted ones were used by the study.

TCRdb used MiXCR to reprocess the reads, holding one entry per CDR3 protein. The data show some 480,000 distinct CDR3 sequences, around a third seen once. This clonotype appeared a single time. Its antigen is as yet unknown. Study-level results: There were HLA-C-restricted CMV-specific TCR beta clonotypes dominating the ex vivo response.

Sequenced here: cultured PBMCs, sampled from culture after CMV antigen stimulation. The clonotype originates from a human donor in good health (CMV status not recorded). Some clones in this sample may be carry-over from other donors' samples.

The CDR3: CATSQGGEKLFF. In nucleotides, the CDR3 is TGTGCCACCAGTCAGGGAGGGGAAAAACTGTTTTTT. The V call is TRBV19, the J call TRBJ1-4, with D possibly matching TRBD1 (5 bases). CDR1 is LNHDA and CDR2 is SQIVND in the germline V gene (reference sequence). Trimming took off 10 bases at V and 8 bases at J, with 14 bases between the two ends. The CDR3 is 12 amino acids.